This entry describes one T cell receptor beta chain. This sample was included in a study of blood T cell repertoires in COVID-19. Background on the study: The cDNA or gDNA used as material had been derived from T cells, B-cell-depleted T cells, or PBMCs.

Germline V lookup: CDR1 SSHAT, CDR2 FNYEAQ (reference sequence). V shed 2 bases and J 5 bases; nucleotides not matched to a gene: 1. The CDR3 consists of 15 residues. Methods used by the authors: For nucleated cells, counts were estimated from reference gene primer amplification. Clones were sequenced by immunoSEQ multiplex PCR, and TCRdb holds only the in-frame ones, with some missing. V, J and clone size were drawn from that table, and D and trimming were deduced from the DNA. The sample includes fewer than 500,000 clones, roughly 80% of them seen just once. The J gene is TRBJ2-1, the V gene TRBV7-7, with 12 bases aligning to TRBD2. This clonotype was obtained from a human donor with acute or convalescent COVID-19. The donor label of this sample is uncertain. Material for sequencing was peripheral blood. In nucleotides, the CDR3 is TGTGCCAGCAGCTTAAGACTAGCGGGAGACAATGAGCAGTTCTTC. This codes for CASSLRLAGDNEQFF.